The 4 T cell receptor beta chains in this list originate from one sample, sequenced in a study of shared clonotypes between healthy human individuals. The data were produced by immunoSEQ multiplex PCR, yet TCRdb's version contains in-frame clones alone and is incomplete. Counted here are some 1,100,000 clones, about 80% occurring once; the ten biggest clones make up more than 0.45%. The sample comprised memory CD4+ T cells from PBMCs. Subset in this sample: CD45RA-negative fraction. Receptors were obtained from a man aged 18 to 29 in good health. Some clones in this sample may be carry-over from other donors' samples.

The CDR3 reads CASRKGQGYGYTF. CDR3 DNA sequence: TGTGCCAGCAGAAAGGGGCAGGGTTATGGCTACACCTTC. This chain links TRBV2 with TRBJ1-2; the D gene is possibly TRBD1 (5 bases). The germline V gene has CDR1 SNHLY and CDR2 FYNNEI. The CDR3 runs 13 residues. Trimming shortened V by 6 bases and J by 5 bases, and 13 bases separated the two germline ends.

V gene TRBV4-3 combines with J gene TRBJ1-1; D perhaps matches TRBD1 (5 bases). This CDR3 spans 16 amino acids. V gave up 4 bases and J gave up 4 bases, with 19 bases separating them. Germline CDR1 LGHNA, CDR2 YSLEER. CDR3 in amino acids: CASSLSRPGGVTEAFF. The CDR3 DNA reads as TGCGCCAGCAGCCTCTCACGACCCGGGGGGGTCACTGAAGCTTTCTTT.

This clone was picked up a small number of times. Here the CDR3 reads CASSQAPLTALYGYTF. CDR3 in DNA: TGTGCCAGCAGCCAGGCCCCATTAACCGCACTCTATGGCTACACCTTC. V gene TRBV14 combines with J gene TRBJ1-2; the D is unclear. V was clipped by 3 bases and J by 4 bases, with 18 bases between them. The germline V gene has CDR1 SGHDN and CDR2 FVKESK. CDR3 length: 16 amino acids. Variable domain in full (rest from reference TRBV14 and TRBJ1-2): EAGVTQFPSHSVIEKGQTVTLRCDPISGHDNLYWYRRVMGKEIKFLLHFVKESKQDESGMPNNRFLAERTGGTYSTLKVQPAELEDSGVYFCASSQAPLTALYGYTFGSGTRLTVV.

The chain links TRBV28 to TRBJ2-5; D is undetermined. The CDR3 is made up of 13 amino acids. V lost 5 bases and J lost 0, with 7 bases in between. Per the germline V gene, CDR1 is MDHEN and CDR2 is SYDVKM. CDR3 loop: CASSHRYQETQYF. The CDR3 bases are TGTGCCAGCAGTCACCGGTACCAAGAGACCCAGTACTTC.